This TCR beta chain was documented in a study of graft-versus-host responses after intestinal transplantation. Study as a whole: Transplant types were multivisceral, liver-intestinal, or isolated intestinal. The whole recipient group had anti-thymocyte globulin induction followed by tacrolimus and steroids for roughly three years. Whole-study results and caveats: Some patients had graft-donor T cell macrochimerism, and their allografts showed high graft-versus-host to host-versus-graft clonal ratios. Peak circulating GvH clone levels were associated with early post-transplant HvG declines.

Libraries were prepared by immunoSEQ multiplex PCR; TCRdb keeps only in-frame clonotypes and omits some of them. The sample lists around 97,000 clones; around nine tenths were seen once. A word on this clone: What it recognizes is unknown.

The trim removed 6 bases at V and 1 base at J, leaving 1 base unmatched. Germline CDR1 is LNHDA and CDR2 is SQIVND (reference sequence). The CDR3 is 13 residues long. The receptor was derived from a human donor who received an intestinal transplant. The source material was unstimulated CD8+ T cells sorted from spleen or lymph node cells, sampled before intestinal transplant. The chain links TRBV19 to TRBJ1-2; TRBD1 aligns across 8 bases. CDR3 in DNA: TGTGCCAGTAGGGACAGGGATAACTATGGCTACACCTTC. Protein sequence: CASRDRDNYGYTF.